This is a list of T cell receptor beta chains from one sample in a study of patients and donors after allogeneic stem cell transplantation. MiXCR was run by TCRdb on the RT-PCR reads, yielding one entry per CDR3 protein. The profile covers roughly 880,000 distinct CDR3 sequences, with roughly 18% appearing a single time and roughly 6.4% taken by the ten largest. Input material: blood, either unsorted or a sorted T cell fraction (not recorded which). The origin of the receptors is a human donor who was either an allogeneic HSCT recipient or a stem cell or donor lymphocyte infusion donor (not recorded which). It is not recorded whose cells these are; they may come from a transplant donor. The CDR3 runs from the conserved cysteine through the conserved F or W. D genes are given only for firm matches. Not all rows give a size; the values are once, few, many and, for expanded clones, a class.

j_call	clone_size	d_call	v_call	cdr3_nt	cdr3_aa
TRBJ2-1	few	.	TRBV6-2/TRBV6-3	TGTGCCAGCAGCCGAAACAGGGATGAGCAGTTCTTC	CASSRNRDEQFF
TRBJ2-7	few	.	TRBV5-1	TGCGCCAGCAGCTTGTTGGGCACAGGGTCGGGCGAGCAGTACTTC	CASSLLGTGSGEQYF
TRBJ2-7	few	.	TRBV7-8	TGTGCCAGCAGCTTAGCGGGGGGCCTTCCCTACGAGCAGTACTTC	CASSLAGGLPYEQYF
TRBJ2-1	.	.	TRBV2	TGTGCCAGCACGGCGGCAACCTACAATGAGCAGTTCTTC	CASTAATYNEQFF
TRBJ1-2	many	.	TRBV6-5	TGTGCCAGCAGTTCTGCCCCCTTTCAGGGTGGCTACACCTTC	CASSSAPFQGGYTF
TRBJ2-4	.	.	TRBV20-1	TGCAGTGCTAGAGATCCCCGGACAGACCAGTACTTC	CSARDPRTDQYF
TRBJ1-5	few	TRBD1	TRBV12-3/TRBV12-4	TGTGCCAGCAGTTTCTTAGGGGACAGGGGCAATCAGCCCCAGCATTTT	CASSFLGDRGNQPQHF
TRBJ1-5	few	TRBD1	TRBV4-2	TGTGCCAGCAGCCAAGAAGGAACAGGGGCTAATCAGCCCCAGCATTTT	CASSQEGTGANQPQHF
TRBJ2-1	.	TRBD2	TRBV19	TGTGCCAGTAGTATAAGGGCTAGCGGCCTCGACCAGTTCTTC	CASSIRASGLDQFF
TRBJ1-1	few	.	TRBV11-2	TGTGCCAGCAGCTTAACCGAGGGGGTTAAAGCTTTCTTT	CASSLTEGVKAFF
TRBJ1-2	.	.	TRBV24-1	TGTGCCACCAGTGATCCGGAAAACTATGGCTACACCTTC	CATSDPENYGYTF
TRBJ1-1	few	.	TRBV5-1	TGCGCCAGCAGCTTGGAAGGGACTTCACAAGGAACTGAAGCTTTCTTT	CASSLEGTSQGTEAFF
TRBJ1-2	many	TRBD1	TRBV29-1	TGCAGCGCCGGGACAGGGGACGGCTACACCTTC	CSAGTGDGYTF
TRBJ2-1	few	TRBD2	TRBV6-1	TGTGCCAGCAGTACCTCGGGGGGGCCGGGATACAATGAGCAGTTCTTC	CASSTSGGPGYNEQFF
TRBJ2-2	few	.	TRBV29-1	TGCAGCGTTGGGGGGTGGACAGCGAACACCGGGGAGCTGTTTTTT	CSVGGWTANTGELFF
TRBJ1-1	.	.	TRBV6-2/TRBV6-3	TGTGCCAGCAGTACGCCGGGACTACGAAGGAACACTGAAGCTTTCTTT	CASSTPGLRRNTEAFF
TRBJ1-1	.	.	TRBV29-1	TGCAGCGTTAGCCGGGACGGCTTGAACACTGAAGCTTTCTTT	CSVSRDGLNTEAFF
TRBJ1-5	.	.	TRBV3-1	TGTGCCAGCAGCCAGGCTGCGGTTCAGCCCCAGCATTTT	CASSQAAVQPQHF
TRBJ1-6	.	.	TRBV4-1	TGCGCCAGCAGCCAGCCCGGGGGCAGCTCCTATAATTCACCCCTCCACTTT	CASSQPGGSSYNSPLHF
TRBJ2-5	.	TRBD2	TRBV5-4	TGTGCCAGCAGCTCTAAGACTAGCGGGGAGACCCAGTACTTC	CASSSKTSGETQYF
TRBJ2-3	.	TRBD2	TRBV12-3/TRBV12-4	TGTGCCAGCTGGCGGGGGGCTAGCGCCCTGTCGTCCTTGCAGTATTTT	CASWRGASALSSLQYF
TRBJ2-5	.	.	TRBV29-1	TGCAGCGTCAAGACGGGTACCCAAGAGACCCAGTACTTC	CSVKTGTQETQYF
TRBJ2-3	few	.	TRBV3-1	TGTGCCAGCAGCCAAGGGGAGACTTTAGATACGCAGTATTTT	CASSQGETLDTQYF
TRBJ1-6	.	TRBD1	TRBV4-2	TGTGCCAGCAGCCAAGGGGACAGCTCCTATAATTCACCCCTCCACTTT	CASSQGDSSYNSPLHF
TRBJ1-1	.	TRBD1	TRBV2	TGTGCCAGCAGTCCTAGGACAGGGGGCAAGAACACTGAAGCTTTCTTT	CASSPRTGGKNTEAFF
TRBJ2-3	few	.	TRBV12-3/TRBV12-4	TGTGCCAGCAGCCCAAAGAGGCGGAGCCCTAGCACAGATACGCAGTATTTT	CASSPKRRSPSTDTQYF
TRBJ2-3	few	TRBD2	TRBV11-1	TGTGCCAGCACCCGCGGCGAGCGGGGGAGGGATACGCAGTATTTT	CASTRGERGRDTQYF
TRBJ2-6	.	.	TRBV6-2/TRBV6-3	TGTGCCAGCAGTTATCTCTCCTCTGGGGCCAACGTCCTGACTTTC	CASSYLSSGANVLTF
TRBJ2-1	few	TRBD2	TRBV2	TGTGCCACCCTTGGCGGGGGAGTTTCCTCGGGCAATGAGCAGTTCTTC	CATLGGGVSSGNEQFF
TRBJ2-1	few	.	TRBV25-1	TGTGCCAGCAGTCGTCACTGGTTCAAGAGCTCCTACAATGAGCAGTTCTTC	CASSRHWFKSSYNEQFF
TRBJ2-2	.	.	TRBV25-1	TGTGCCAGCAGTGACCTCACCGGGGAGCTGCTTTTT	CASSDLTGELLF
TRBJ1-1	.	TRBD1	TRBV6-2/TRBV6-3	TGTGCCAGCAGCACCGGGACAGGGCTATCGAACACTGAAGCTTTCTTT	CASSTGTGLSNTEAFF
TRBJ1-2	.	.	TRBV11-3	TGTGCCAGCAGCTCAGACGGGACCGCTAGAGGCTACACCTTC	CASSSDGTARGYTF
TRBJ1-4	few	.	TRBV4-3	TGCGCCAGCAGCCAAGATTTGAGCAGGGAAAAACTGTTTTTT	CASSQDLSREKLFF
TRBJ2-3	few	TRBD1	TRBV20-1	TGCAGTGCACCCAGACAGGGGGCAATTTCCGATACGCAGTATTTT	CSAPRQGAISDTQYF
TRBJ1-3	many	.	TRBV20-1	TGCAGTGCTAGAGAAGGACGCCTGGAAGGCACCATATATTTT	CSAREGRLEGTIYF
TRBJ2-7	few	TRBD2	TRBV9	TGTGCCAGCAGCGTAGAGGGACTAGCGGGACCGGAGGAGCAGTACTTC	CASSVEGLAGPEEQYF
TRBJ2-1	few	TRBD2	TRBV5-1	TGCGCCAGCAGCTTCGCTAGCGGGAGGGCAAGTAATGAGCAGTTCTTC	CASSFASGRASNEQFF
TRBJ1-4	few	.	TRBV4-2	TGTGCCAGCAGCCAAGGCCCGCGGGCGAAGACTAATGAAAAACTGTTTTTT	CASSQGPRAKTNEKLFF
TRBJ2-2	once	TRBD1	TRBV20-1	TGCAGTGCTAGTCGGACAGGACGAAACACCGGGGAGCTGTTTTTT	CSASRTGRNTGELFF
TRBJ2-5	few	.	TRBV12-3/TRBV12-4	TGTGCCAGCAGTTCAATACAGGCAAGACGGGAGACCCAGTACTTC	CASSSIQARRETQYF
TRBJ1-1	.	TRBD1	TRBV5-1	TGCGCCAGCAGGCTGGACAGGTCCTCGAACACTGAAGCTTTCTTT	CASRLDRSSNTEAFF
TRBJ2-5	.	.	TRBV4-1	TGCGCCAGCAGCCCCGAAAATTTACGGGACGTTGCACAAGAGACCCAGTACTTC	CASSPENLRDVAQETQYF
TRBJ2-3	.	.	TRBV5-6	TGTGCCAGCAGCCTTGGGTCCAAGGCTAGCACAGATACGCAGTATTTT	CASSLGSKASTDTQYF